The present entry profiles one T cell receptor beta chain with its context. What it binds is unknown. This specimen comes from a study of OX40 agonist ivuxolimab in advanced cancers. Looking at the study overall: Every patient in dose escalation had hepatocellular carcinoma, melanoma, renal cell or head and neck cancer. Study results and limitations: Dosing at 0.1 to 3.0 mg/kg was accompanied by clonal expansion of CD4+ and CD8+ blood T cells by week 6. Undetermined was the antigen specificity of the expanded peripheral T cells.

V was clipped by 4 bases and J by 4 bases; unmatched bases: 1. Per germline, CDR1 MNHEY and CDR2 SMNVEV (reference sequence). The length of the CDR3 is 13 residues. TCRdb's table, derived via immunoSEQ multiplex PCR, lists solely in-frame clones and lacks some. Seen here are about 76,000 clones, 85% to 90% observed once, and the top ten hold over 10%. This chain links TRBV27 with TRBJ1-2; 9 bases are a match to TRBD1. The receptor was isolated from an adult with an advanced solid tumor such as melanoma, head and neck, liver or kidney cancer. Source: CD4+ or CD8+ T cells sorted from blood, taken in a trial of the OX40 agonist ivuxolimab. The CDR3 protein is CASSSTGGYGYTF. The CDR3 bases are TGTGCCAGCAGTTCGACAGGGGGCTATGGCTACACCTTC.